Following are 18 T cell receptor beta chains from one sample sequenced in a study of blood T cell repertoires in COVID-19. Some clones are missing from TCRdb's copy, which holds only in-frame ones; the method was immunoSEQ multiplex PCR. In the table there are approximately 270,000 clones, roughly 80% of which are singletons. The source material was peripheral blood. These receptors all come from a man of 80 years or more with acute or convalescent COVID-19.

A remark on this clone: One end of the junction does not line up with germline, which may come from a read error. J is TRBJ2-2 and V is TRBV27, with a weak D call TRBD2 (5 bases). Germline assignment: CDR1 MNHEY and CDR2 SMNVEV (reference sequence). The CDR3 is 15 amino acids. The DNA of the CDR3 is TGTGCCAGCCGACGGGGAATAGCGAACGCCGGGGAGCTGTTTTTT. It specifies CASRRGIANAGELFF.

V is TRBV11-2 and J is TRBJ1-2; D is ambiguous. Trimming left V 5 bases short and J 4 bases short, with 11 bases between. Germline-derived CDR1 and CDR2 are SGHAT and FQNNGV. The length of the CDR3 is 13 residues. The CDR3 region has the DNA TGTGCCAGCAGCCCCCTCATGGCCTATGGCTACACCTTC. It specifies CASSPLMAYGYTF.

On this clone itself: At one of its ends the junction is not consistent with the germline gene, which may arise from a read error. The chain links TRBV19 to TRBJ1-3, with a tentative D call TRBD1 (6 bases). The CDR3 sequence is 16 residues long. Germline loops: CDR1 LNHDA, CDR2 SQIVND (reference sequence). The CDR3 region has the DNA TGTGCCAGTAGTTTAGACGGGACATCCTCTGGAAACACCATATATTTT. It encodes CASSLDGTSSGNTIYF.

This rearrangement joins TRBV6-5 to TRBJ1-2; TRBD1 matches 8 bases. Germline-derived CDR1 and CDR2 are MNHEY and SVGAGI. J lost 5 bases, V lost 6 bases, and 8 bases had no gene match. This CDR3 has 14 amino acids. The CDR3: CASSSQGGGYGYTF. The DNA for the CDR3 is TGTGCCAGCAGCTCACAGGGGGGTGGGTATGGCTACACCTTC.

This chain connects TRBV4-1 to TRBJ2-4, with TRBD2 identical over 9 bases. V lost 0 bases to trimming and J lost 4 bases; unmatched junction nucleotides: 4. Germline V CDR1 and CDR2: MGHRA, YSYEKL. The CDR3 has 16 residues. CDR3: CASSQDRAGGKNIQYF. The CDR3 DNA is TGCGCCAGCAGCCAAGATCGCGCGGGAGGGAAAAACATTCAGTACTTC.

This clone was observed a few times. This rearrangement joins TRBV6-2 or TRBV6-3 to TRBJ1-5; the D is unclear. Between the trimmed V and J ends, which lost 2 bases and 1 base, there was a span of 9 bases. This CDR3 has 15 residues. In germline, CDR1 is MNHEY, CDR2 SVGEGT. This CDR3 is CASSYAGMSNQPQHF. CDR3 DNA sequence: TGTGCCAGCAGTTACGCGGGGATGAGCAATCAGCCCCAGCATTTT.

The genes are TRBV28 and TRBJ1-2; the match to TRBD1 covers 9 bases. The CDR3 length is 13 residues. Germline V gives CDR1 MDHEN, CDR2 SYDVKM. J was trimmed by 8 bases and V by 5 bases; bases with no gene match: 6. The CDR3 coding sequence is TGTGCCAGCAGTGCAACAGGGGGCCGGGGCTACACCTTC. It translates to CASSATGGRGYTF.

J is TRBJ2-2 and V is TRBV5-4; possibly TRBD1 for D (5 bases). Trimming took 3 bases from V and 4 from J, leaving 19 bases between them. CDR3 size: 17 residues. Germline CDR1 reads SGHNT; CDR2 reads YYREEE (reference sequence). Here the CDR3 reads CASSSPGRDGGTGELFF. CDR3 DNA sequence: TGTGCCAGCAGCTCCCCAGGCAGGGATGGTGGCACCGGGGAGCTGTTTTTT.

V usage is TRBV5-6 and J usage is TRBJ2-7, with 9 bases lining up with TRBD2. Germline CDR1 is SGHDT and CDR2 is YYEEEE. CDR3 length: 18 residues. Trimming removed 3 bases from V and 2 bases from J; junction bases left unmatched: 15. The CDR3 reads CASSSRLGAGGPAYEQYF. In nucleotides, the CDR3 is TGTGCCAGCAGCTCCCGCCTTGGAGCGGGGGGCCCAGCCTACGAGCAGTACTTC.

This clone has just one count. The CDR3 bases are TGTGCCAGCAGCGCCGAACGGCCGGGGTCGAGAAACACTGAAGCTTTCTTT. Its translation is CASSAERPGSRNTEAFF. The chain recombines TRBV9 with TRBJ1-1; D is uncertain. Germline V gene lookup returns CDR1 SGDLS and CDR2 YYNGEE. The CDR3 has 17 residues. V was trimmed by 3 bases and J by 2 bases, leaving 20 bases between them.

This rearrangement joins TRBV19 to TRBJ1-2; 9 bases are a match to TRBD1. The CDR3 has 14 residues. J gave up 8 bases and V 4 bases, and 8 bases lay outside the gene matches. Germline-derived CDR1 and CDR2 are LNHDA and SQIVND (reference sequence). The CDR3 DNA follows: TGTGCCAGTAGTACCGACAGGGGGAAAGGAGGCTACACCTTC. Translation: CASSTDRGKGGYTF.

The V and J genes are TRBV18 and TRBJ2-1; 7 nucleotides line up with TRBD1. Trimming at V came to 3 bases and at J to 4 bases, leaving 6 bases not matched to a gene. Germline V gene lookup returns CDR1 KGHSH and CDR2 LQKENI. The CDR3 totals 15 residues. Written as DNA, the CDR3 is TGTGCCAGCTCACCGACAGGGTTAGGGTACAATGAGCAGTTCTTC. It yields the protein CASSPTGLGYNEQFF.

The V and J genes are TRBV18 and TRBJ2-7, with TRBD1 matching over 12 bases. The germline V gene encodes CDR1 KGHSH and CDR2 LQKENI. V trimming: 0 bases; J trimming: 7 bases; junction bases outside the gene matches: 7. This CDR3 has 16 residues. The CDR3 DNA sequence: TGTGCCAGCTCACCACCTTCGGGACAGGGGGCGTTAGAGCAGTACTTC. Encoded protein: CASSPPSGQGALEQYF.

The chain uses TRBV15 and TRBJ2-7; D gene ambiguous. The CDR3 totals 17 residues. The V gene lost 1 base and the J gene lost 0 bases, with 16 bases spanning the gap. Germline loops: CDR1 LNHNV, CDR2 YYDKDF (reference sequence). Here the CDR3 reads CATSRGPLQSSSYEQYF. Here the CDR3 DNA reads TGTGCCACCAGCAGAGGGCCTCTCCAGTCAAGCTCCTACGAGCAGTACTTC.

J is TRBJ2-2 and V is TRBV27, with unresolved D. The CDR3 runs to 13 residues. Germline V gene sequence: CDR1 MNHEY, CDR2 SMNVEV (reference sequence). Deletions cut 4 bases from V and 6 bases from J, with 9 bases between. CDR3 in DNA: TGTGCCAGCAGTTCTACGGTATCCGGGGAGCTGTTTTTT. This sequence encodes CASSSTVSGELFF.

This chain joins TRBV11-2 and TRBJ2-2, with D perhaps matching TRBD1 (5 bases). Germline assignment: CDR1 SGHAT and CDR2 FQNNGV. Trimming removed 6 bases from V and 4 bases from J, with 15 bases in between. The CDR3 has 15 amino acids. CDR3 sequence (DNA): TGTGCCAGCAGTGTAAACAGGTGGAGCACCGGGGAGCTGTTTTTT. Translated, it gives CASSVNRWSTGELFF. Full variable domain (rest looked up from reference TRBV11-2 and TRBJ2-2): EAGVAQSPRYKIIEKRQSVAFWCNPISGHATLYWYQQILGQGPKLLIQFQNNGVVDDSQLPKDRFSAERLKGVDSTLKIQPAKLEDSAVYLCASSVNRWSTGELFFGEGSRLTVL.

This chain links TRBV5-4 with TRBJ2-7, with 13 bases identical to TRBD2. The length of the CDR3 is 13 residues. With V trimmed by 9 bases and J by 2 bases, 2 bases remained unmatched. The germline V gene has CDR1 SGHNT and CDR2 YYREEE (reference sequence). Here the CDR3 reads CATGLAGTYEQYF. In DNA, the CDR3 is TGTGCCACGGGACTAGCGGGAACCTACGAGCAGTACTTC.

The chain is built from TRBV28 and TRBJ1-5; D perhaps matches TRBD1 (5 bases). V lost 6 bases and J lost 0, with 15 bases in between. The CDR3 is 16 residues long. Germline V gene lookup returns CDR1 MDHEN and CDR2 SYDVKM. The chain's CDR3 is CASRSQSTGSNQPQHF. The CDR3, as DNA: TGTGCCAGCAGATCCCAATCTACAGGTAGCAATCAGCCCCAGCATTTT.